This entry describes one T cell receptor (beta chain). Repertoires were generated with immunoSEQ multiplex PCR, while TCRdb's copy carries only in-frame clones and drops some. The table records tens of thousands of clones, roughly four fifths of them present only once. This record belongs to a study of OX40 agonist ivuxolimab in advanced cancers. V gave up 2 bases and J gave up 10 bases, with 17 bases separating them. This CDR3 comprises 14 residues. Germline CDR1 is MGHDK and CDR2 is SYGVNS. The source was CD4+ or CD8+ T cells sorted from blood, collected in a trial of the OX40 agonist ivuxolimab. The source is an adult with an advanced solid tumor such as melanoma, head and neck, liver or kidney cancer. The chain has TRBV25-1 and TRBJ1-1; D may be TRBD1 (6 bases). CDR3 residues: CASSESRGLGGAFF. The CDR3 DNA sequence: TGTGCCAGCAGTGAAAGTCGGGGGCTTGGGGGAGCTTTCTTT.